This TCR beta chain stems from a study of vaccination effects on CD4 cells after COVID-19. Study context: Post-vaccine draws lagged the second dose by a median of 72 days.

ViraFEST assay sequencing came after antigen-specific CD4+ T cells were expanded with viral peptide pools. After less than 11 days in culture, the CD4+ T cells were isolated. Participants got two doses of BNT162b2 or mRNA-1273 vaccine. Prior SARS-CoV-2 infection was absent in the vaccine recipients, as shown by negative nucleocapsid antibodies. It was on days 3 and 7 that half the medium was replaced with IL-2 medium. Study findings and constraints: Marked clonal contraction of both clone types appeared late after vaccination.

Concerning this clone itself: Antigen specificity is unknown.

The CDR3 is made up of 16 amino acids. Germline CDR1 SGHNT, CDR2 YYREEE (reference sequence). Trimming pared 5 bases from V and 5 bases from J, leaving 17 bases between. The repertoire was sequenced with immunoSEQ multiplex PCR; TCRdb's copy has only in-frame clones and lacks some. The table records some 35,000 clones, about 80% of them present only once. This specimen was CD4+ T cells from PBMCs cultured with HCoV-NL63 spike peptides, taken after COVID-19 vaccination. The genes are TRBV5-4 and TRBJ1-6; tentatively, D is TRBD1 (6 bases). The clonotype comes from a human donor who received a COVID-19 vaccine. Some clones in this sample may be carry-over from other donors' samples. CDR3 sequence reads: CASSWGGLLNNSPLHF. CDR3 coding DNA: TGTGCCAGCAGTTGGGGGGGGCTCCTTAATAATTCACCCCTCCACTTT.